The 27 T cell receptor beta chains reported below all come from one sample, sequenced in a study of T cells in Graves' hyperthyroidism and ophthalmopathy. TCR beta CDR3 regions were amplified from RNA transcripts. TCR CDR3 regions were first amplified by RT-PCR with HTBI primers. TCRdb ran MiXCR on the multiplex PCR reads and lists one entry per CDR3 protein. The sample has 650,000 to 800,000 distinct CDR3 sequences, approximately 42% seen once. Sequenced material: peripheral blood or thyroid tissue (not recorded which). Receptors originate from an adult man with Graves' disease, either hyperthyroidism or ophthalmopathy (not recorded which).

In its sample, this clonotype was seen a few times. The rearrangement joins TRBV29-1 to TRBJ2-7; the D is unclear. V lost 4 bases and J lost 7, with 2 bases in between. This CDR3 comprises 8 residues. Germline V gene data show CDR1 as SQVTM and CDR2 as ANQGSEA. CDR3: CSVVEQYF. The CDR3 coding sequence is TGCAGCGTTGTGGAGCAGTACTTC.

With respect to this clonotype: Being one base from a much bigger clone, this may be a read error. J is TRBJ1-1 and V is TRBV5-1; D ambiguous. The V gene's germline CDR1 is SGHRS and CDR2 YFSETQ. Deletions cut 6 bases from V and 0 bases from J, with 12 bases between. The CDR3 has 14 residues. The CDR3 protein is CASNFGRLNTEAFF. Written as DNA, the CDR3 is TGCGCCAGCAACTTCGGACGGCTGAACACTGAAGCTTTCTTT.

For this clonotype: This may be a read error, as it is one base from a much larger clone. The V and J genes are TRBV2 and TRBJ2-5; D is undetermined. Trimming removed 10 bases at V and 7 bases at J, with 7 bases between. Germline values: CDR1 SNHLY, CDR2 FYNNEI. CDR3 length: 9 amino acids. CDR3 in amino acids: CATSGTQYF. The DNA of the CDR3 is TGTGCCACCTCCGGGACCCAGTACTTC.

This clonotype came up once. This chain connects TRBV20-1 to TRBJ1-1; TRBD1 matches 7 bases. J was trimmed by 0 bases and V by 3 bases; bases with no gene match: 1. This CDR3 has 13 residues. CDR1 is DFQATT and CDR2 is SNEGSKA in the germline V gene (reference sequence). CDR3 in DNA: TGCAGTGCTAGGGGACAGATGAACACTGAAGCTTTCTTT. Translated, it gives CSARGQMNTEAFF.

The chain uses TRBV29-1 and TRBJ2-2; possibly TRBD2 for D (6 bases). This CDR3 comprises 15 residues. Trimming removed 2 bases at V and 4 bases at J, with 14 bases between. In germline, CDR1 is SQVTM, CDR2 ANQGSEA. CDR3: CSVELLGGATGELFF. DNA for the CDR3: TGCAGCGTTGAACTGTTGGGGGGTGCCACCGGGGAGCTGTTTTTT.

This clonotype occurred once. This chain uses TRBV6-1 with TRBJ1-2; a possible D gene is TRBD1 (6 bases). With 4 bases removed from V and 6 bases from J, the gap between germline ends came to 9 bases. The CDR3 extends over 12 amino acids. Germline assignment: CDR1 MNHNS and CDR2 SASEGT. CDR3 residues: CASSGGLHGYTF. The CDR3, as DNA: TGTGCCAGCAGTGGGGGGCTGCATGGCTACACCTTC.

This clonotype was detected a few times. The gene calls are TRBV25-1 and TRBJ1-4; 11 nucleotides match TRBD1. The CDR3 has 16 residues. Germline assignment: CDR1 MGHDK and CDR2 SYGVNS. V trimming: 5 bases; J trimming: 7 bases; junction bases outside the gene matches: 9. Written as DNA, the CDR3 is TGTGCCAGCAGTTACGTACGGGGACAGGGGGTTGAAAAACTGTTTTTT. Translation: CASSYVRGQGVEKLFF. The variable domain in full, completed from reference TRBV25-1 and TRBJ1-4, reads EADIYQTPRYLVIGTGKKITLECSQTMGHDKMYWYQQDPGMELHLIHYSYGVNSTEKGDLSSESTVSRIRTEHFPLTLESARPSHTSQYLCASSYVRGQGVEKLFFGSGTQLSVL.

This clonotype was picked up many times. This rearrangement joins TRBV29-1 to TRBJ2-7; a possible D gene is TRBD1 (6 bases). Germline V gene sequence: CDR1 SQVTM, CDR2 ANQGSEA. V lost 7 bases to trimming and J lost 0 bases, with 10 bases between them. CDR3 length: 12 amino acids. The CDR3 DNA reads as TGCAGCGGTTGGGACAACTCCTACGAGCAGTACTTC. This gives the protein CSGWDNSYEQYF.

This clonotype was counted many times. The CDR3 protein is CASMAGDMNTEAFF. The CDR3 DNA reads TGTGCCAGCATGGCAGGGGACATGAACACTGAAGCTTTCTTT. The V and J genes are TRBV7-6 and TRBJ1-1, with D possibly matching TRBD1 (6 bases). The CDR3 length is 14 residues. V was shortened by 7 bases and J by 0 bases, with 12 bases between the two germline ends. Germline CDR1 reads SGHVS; CDR2 reads FNYEAQ.

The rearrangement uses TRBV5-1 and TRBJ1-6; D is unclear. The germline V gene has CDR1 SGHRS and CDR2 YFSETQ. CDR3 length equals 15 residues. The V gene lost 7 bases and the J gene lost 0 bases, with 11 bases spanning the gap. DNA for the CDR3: TGCGCCAGCGGTTTGGACTTCTCCTATAATTCACCCCTCCACTTT. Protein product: CASGLDFSYNSPLHF.

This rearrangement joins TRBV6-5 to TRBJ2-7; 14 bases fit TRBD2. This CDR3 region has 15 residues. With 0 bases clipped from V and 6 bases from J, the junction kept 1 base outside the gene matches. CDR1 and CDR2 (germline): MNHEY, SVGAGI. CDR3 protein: CASSYSGLAGGEQYF. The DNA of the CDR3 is TGTGCCAGCAGTTACTCCGGACTAGCGGGAGGCGAGCAGTACTTC.

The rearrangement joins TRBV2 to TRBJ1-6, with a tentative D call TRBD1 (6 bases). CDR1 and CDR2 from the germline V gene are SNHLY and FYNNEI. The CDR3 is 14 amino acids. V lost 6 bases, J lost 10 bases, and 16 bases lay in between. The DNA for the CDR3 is TGTGCCAGCAGCGAGCTGACAGGTCTCTCACCCCTCCACTTT. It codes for CASSELTGLSPLHF.

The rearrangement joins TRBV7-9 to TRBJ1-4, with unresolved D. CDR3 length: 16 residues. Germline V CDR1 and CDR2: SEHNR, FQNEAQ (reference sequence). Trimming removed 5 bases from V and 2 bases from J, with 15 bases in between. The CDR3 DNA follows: TGTGCCAGCAGCGCCTCTGTCGGGGTTACTAATGAAAAACTGTTTTTT. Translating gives CASSASVGVTNEKLFF.

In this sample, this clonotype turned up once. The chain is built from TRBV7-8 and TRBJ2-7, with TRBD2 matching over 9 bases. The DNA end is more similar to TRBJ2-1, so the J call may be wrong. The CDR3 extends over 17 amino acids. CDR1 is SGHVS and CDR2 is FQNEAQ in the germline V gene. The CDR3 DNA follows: TGTGCCAGCAGCTTAGCGAGGACTAGCGACCTTTACAATGAGCAGTTCTTC. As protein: CASSLARTSDLYNEQFF.

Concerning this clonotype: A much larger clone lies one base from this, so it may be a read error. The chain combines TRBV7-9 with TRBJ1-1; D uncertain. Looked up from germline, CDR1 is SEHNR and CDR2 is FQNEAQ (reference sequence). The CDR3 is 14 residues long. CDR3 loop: CASSLLGMNTEALF. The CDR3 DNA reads TGTGCCAGCAGCTTATTGGGCATGAACACTGAAGCTCTCTTT.

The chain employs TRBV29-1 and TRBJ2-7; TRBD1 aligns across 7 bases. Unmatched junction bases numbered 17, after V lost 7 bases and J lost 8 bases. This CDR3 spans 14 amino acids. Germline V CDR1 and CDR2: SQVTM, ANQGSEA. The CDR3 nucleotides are TGCAGCGCGTCGCAGGGGGTGTTGGGTGAGAAGCAGTACTTC. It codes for CSASQGVLGEKQYF.

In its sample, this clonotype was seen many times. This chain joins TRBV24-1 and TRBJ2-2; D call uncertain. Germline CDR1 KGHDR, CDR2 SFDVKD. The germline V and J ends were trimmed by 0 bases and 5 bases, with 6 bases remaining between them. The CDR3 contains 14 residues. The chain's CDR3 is CATSDLLPTGELFF. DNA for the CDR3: TGTGCCACCAGTGATTTGCTCCCGACCGGGGAGCTGTTTTTT.

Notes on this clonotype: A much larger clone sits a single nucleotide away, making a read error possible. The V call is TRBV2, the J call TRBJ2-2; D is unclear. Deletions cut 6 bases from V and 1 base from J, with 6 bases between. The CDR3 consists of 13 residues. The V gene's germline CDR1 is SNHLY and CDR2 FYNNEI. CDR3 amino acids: CASRTLNTGELFF. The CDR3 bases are TGTGCCAGCAGGACACTGAACACCGGGGAGCTGTTTTTT.

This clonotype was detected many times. The CDR3 sequence is CASSLGTSGTFSYEQYF. CDR3 coding DNA: TGTGCCAGCAGCTTAGGCACTAGCGGGACCTTCTCCTACGAGCAGTACTTC. This chain connects TRBV7-9 to TRBJ2-7, with 10 bases matching TRBD2. Germline CDR1 and CDR2: SEHNR and FQNEAQ (reference sequence). Trimming at V came to 1 base and at J to 0 bases, leaving 6 bases not matched to a gene. The CDR3 totals 17 residues.

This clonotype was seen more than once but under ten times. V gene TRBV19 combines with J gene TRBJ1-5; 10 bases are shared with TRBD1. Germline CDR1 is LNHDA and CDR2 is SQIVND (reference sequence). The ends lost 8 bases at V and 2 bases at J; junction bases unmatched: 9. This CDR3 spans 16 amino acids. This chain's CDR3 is CASHRQGAFGNQPQHF. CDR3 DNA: TGTGCCAGTCACCGACAGGGGGCTTTCGGCAATCAGCCCCAGCATTTT.

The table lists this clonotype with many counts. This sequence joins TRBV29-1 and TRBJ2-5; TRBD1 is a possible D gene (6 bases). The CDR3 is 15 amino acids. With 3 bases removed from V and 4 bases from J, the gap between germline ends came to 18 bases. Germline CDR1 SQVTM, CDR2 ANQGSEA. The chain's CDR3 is CSVDRGVVLGETQYF. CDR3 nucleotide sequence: TGCAGCGTTGACAGGGGAGTGGTGTTAGGAGAGACCCAGTACTTC.

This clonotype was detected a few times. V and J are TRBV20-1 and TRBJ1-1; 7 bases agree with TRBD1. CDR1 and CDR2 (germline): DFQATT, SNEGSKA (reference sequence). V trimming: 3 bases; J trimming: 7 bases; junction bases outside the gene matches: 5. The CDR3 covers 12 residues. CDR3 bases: TGCAGTGCTAGCCGGGACAGAGATGAAGCTTTCTTT. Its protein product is CSASRDRDEAFF.

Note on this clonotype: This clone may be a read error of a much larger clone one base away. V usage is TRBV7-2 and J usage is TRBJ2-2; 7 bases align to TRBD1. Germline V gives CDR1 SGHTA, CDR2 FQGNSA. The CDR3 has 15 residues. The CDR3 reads CASSRTGANAGELFF. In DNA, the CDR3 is TGTGCCAGCAGCCGAACAGGGGCGAACGCCGGGGAGCTGTTTTTT.

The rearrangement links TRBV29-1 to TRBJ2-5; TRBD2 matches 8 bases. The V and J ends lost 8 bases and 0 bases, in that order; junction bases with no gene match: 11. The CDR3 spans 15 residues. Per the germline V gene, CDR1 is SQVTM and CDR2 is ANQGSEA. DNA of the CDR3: TGCAGCACCCGGGGGGGGAGGGCGGACCAAGAGACCCAGTACTTC. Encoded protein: CSTRGGRADQETQYF.

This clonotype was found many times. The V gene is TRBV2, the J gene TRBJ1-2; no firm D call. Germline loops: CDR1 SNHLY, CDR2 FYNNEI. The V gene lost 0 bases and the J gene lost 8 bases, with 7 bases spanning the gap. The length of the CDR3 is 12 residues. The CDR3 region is CASSEAFPGYTF. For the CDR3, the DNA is TGTGCCAGCAGTGAAGCTTTCCCGGGCTACACCTTC.

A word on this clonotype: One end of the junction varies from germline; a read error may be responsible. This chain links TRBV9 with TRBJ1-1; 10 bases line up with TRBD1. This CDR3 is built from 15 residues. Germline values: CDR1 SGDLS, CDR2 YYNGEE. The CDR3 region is CANSVGTGVNTEAFF. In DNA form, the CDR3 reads TGTGCCAACAGCGTAGGGACAGGGGTGAACACTGAAGCTTTCTTT.

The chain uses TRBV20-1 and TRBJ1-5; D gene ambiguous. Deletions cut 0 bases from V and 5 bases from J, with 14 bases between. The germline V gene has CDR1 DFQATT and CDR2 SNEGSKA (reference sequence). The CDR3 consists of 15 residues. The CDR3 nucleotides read TGCAGTGCTAGAGATGGTTTGCAGTTTCATCAGCCCCAGCATTTT. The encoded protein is CSARDGLQFHQPQHF.